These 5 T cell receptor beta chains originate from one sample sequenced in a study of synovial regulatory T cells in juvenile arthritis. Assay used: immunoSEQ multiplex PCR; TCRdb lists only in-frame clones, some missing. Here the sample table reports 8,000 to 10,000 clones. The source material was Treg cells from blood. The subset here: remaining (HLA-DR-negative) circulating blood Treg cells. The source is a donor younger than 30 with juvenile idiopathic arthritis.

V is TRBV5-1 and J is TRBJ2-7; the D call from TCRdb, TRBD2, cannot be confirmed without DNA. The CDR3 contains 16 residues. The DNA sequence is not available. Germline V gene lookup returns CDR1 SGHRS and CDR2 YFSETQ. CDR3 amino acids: CASSLGPGRFFYEQYF.

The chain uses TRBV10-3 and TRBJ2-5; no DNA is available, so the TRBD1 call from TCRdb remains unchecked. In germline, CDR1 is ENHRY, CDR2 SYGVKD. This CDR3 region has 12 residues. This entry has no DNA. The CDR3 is CAISGSGETQYF.

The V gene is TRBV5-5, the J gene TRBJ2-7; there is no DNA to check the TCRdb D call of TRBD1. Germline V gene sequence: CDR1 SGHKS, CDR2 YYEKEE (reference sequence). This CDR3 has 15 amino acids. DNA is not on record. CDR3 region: CASSRWGQGANEQYF.

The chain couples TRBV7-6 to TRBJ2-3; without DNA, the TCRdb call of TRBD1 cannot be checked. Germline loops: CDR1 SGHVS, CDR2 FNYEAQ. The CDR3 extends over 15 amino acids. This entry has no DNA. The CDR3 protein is CASSTPRGQIDTQYF. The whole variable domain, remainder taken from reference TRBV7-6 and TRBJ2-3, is GAGVSQSPRYKVTKRGQDVALRCDPISGHVSLYWYRQALGQGPEFLTYFNYEAQQDKSGLPNDRFSAERPEGSISTLTIQRTEQRDSAMYRCASSTPRGQIDTQYFGPGTRLTVL.

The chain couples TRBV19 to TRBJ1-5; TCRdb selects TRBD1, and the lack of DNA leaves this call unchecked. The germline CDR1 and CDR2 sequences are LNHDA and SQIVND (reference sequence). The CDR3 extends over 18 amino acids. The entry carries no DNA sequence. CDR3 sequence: CASSSPTGTDNSNQPQHF.